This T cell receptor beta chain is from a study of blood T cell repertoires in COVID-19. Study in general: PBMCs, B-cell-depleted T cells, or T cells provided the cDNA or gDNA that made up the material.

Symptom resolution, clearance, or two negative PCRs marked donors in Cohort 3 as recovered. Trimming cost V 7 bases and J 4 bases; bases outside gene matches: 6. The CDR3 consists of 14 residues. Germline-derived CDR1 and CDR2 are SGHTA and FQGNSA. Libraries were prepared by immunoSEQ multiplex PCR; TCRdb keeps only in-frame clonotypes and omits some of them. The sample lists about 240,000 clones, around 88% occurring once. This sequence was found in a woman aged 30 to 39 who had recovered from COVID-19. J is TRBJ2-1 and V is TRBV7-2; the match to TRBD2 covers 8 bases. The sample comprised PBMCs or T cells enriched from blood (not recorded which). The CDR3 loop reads CASIVTSGYNEQFF. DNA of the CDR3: TGTGCCAGCATTGTAACTAGCGGTTACAATGAGCAGTTCTTC.